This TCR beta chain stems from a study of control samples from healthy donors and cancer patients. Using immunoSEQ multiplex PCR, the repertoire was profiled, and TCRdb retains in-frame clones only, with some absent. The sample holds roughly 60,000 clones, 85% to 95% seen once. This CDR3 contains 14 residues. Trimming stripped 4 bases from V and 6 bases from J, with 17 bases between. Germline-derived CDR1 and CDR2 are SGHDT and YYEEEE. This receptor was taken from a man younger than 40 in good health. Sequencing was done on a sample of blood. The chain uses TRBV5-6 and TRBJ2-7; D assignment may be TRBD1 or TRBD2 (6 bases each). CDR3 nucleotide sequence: TGTGCCAGCAGCAGGGGGACTCACCCGGGCGAGCAGTACTTC. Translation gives CASSRGTHPGEQYF.